This TCR beta chain appears in the sequencing data of a study of cytomegalovirus exposure and HLA in healthy donors. Study results and limitations: Later on, an analysis showed TCR association rates differing by HLA locus, with DRB1 the most and HLA-C the fewest. The likely explanation for a cluster of highly shared sequence variants was sequencing artifact.

Germline CDR1 reads SEHNR; CDR2 reads FQNEAQ (reference sequence). Trimming cost V 9 bases and J 0 bases; bases outside gene matches: 7. The CDR3 extends over 14 amino acids. PCR primers comprised 60 Vbeta and 13 Jbeta primers. In the original analysis: Approximately 80 million unique TCR beta chains, roughly 11 million of them shared, were counted by a later analysis. Clones were sequenced by immunoSEQ multiplex PCR, and TCRdb holds only the in-frame ones, with some missing. The D gene and trimming were derived from the DNA, and the V and J assignments and clone size from that table. The sample holds tens of thousands of clones, 65% to 70% seen once. To note about this clone: Antigen unknown.

This chain links TRBV7-9 with TRBJ2-5; the match to TRBD2 covers 7 bases. Sample: PBMCs. This receptor was taken from a man in his forties in good health and CMV-seropositive. The chain's CDR3 is CASTAGEYQETQYF. The CDR3 nucleotides read TGTGCCAGTACCGCGGGAGAGTACCAAGAGACCCAGTACTTC.